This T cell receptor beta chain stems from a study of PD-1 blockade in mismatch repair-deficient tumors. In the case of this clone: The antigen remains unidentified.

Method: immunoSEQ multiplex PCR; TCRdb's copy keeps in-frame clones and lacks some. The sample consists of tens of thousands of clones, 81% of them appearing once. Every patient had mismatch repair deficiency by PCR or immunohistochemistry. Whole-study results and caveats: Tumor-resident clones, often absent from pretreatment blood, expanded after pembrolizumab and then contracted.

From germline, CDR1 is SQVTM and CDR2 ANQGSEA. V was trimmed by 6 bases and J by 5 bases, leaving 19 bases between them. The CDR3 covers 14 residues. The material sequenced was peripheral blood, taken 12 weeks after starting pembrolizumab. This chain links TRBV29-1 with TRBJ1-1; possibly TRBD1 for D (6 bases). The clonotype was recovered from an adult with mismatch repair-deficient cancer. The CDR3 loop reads CSVLSVLRGTEAFF. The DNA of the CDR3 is TGCAGCGTCCTCAGCGTACTCAGGGGAACTGAAGCTTTCTTT.